One and the same sample provided the 28 T cell receptor beta chains below, sequenced in a study of read filtering for tumor transcriptome and immune sequencing. The library was built from roughly 400 ng RNA with molecular barcoded adaptors for alpha/delta and beta/gamma chains. TCRdb analysed the reads with MiXCR anew, one entry per CDR3 protein. The sample comprises some 120,000 distinct CDR3 sequences, 10% to 15% of which are singletons, and roughly 11% rests with the top ten. The sequenced sample consisted of a population of CD138-negative cells sorted from bone marrow. Receptor source: a donor at least 40 years old with multiple myeloma.

Note on this clonotype: This may arise from a read error, as a much more abundant clone is one base away. The rearrangement joins TRBV5-1 to TRBJ2-3, with D hard to call. Germline V gives CDR1 SGHRS, CDR2 YFSETQ. V was shortened by 3 bases and J by 4 bases, with 12 bases between the two germline ends. This CDR3 region has 14 residues. CDR3 in DNA: TGCGCCAGCAGCTCGACGGACGGCTCAGATACGCAGTATTTT. Translated: CASSSTDGSDTQYF.

The V call is TRBV29-1, the J call TRBJ2-2, with D perhaps TRBD2 (7 bases). Trimming took 5 bases from V and 3 from J, leaving 25 bases between them. Germline CDR1 is SQVTM and CDR2 is ANQGSEA. The CDR3 has 18 amino acids. CDR3 in amino acids: CSVPVSGGWTADTGELFF. The CDR3 DNA reads TGCAGCGTTCCCGTATCGGGGGGCTGGACAGCCGACACCGGGGAGCTGTTTTTT.

At least ten counts were recorded for this clonotype. The chain is built from TRBV4-1 and TRBJ1-1, with D perhaps TRBD1 (5 bases). The CDR3 is 14 residues long. V was shortened by 0 bases and J by 7 bases, with 12 bases between the two germline ends. Germline lookup yields CDR1 MGHRA and CDR2 YSYEKL. This CDR3 is CASSQDGAGREAFF. DNA for the CDR3: TGCGCCAGCAGCCAAGATGGGGCAGGCCGTGAAGCTTTCTTT.

At least ten counts were recorded for this clonotype. CDR3 in DNA: TGTGCCAGTAGTATACTCCAGGGGACCGGGGCCAACGTCCTGACTTTC. Its translation is CASSILQGTGANVLTF. The chain uses TRBV19 and TRBJ2-6, with D maybe TRBD1 (6 bases). The CDR3 runs 16 residues. Germline values: CDR1 LNHDA, CDR2 SQIVND (reference sequence). Trimming shortened V by 2 bases and J by 4 bases, and 12 bases separated the two germline ends.

This clonotype was seen only a few times. A much larger clonotype is one base distant, so this may be a read error. This chain connects TRBV19 to TRBJ2-1; TRBD2 matches 11 bases. With 11 bases clipped from V and 12 bases from J, the junction kept 15 bases outside the gene matches. Per the germline V gene, CDR1 is LNHDA and CDR2 is SQIVND (reference sequence). This CDR3 spans 14 amino acids. Here the CDR3 reads CAVSLGLAASGQFF. The CDR3 DNA sequence: TGTGCCGTTTCTTTGGGACTAGCGGCAAGTGGGCAGTTCTTC.

There are many counts of this clonotype. The CDR3 DNA reads as TGCGCCAGCAGCCGCCTCACAGGGGAAGAGACCCAGTACTTC. Translated, it gives CASSRLTGEETQYF. The rearrangement links TRBV4-1 to TRBJ2-5; 7 bases agree with TRBD1. Germline V gene data show CDR1 as MGHRA and CDR2 as YSYEKL. V was pared by 4 bases and J by 3 bases, with 5 bases of the junction left unmatched. There are 14 residues in the CDR3.

This clonotype was observed at least ten times. V usage is TRBV7-2 and J usage is TRBJ2-1; 9 bases fit TRBD2. The germline V gene encodes CDR1 SGHTA and CDR2 FQGNSA. The CDR3 has 16 amino acids. After removal of 5 bases from V and 4 bases from J, the junction contained 9 bases not matched to a gene. The CDR3 coding sequence is TGTGCCAGCAGCGTCGCCGGGACTAGCTCTTACAATGAGCAGTTCTTC. This sequence encodes CASSVAGTSSYNEQFF.

This clonotype has at least ten counts. This chain links TRBV5-1 with TRBJ2-2; TRBD2 matches at 7 bases. This CDR3 is built from 15 residues. Trimming cost V 5 bases and J 5 bases; bases outside gene matches: 9. Germline V CDR1 and CDR2: SGHRS, YFSETQ. CDR3 in amino acids: CASRPPGRETGELFF. In DNA, the CDR3 is TGCGCCAGCAGACCCCCAGGGAGGGAAACCGGGGAGCTGTTTTTT.

Many counts were recorded for this clonotype. The V call is TRBV28, the J call TRBJ2-3; D perhaps matches TRBD2 (5 bases). Trimming stripped 6 bases from V and 3 bases from J, with 10 bases between. The CDR3 runs 13 residues. CDR1 and CDR2 (germline): MDHEN, SYDVKM. CDR3 in DNA: TGTGCCAGCAGGGACTCGATGACAGATACGCAGTATTTT. Translated: CASRDSMTDTQYF.

This clonotype was recorded at least ten times. This chain links TRBV20-1 with TRBJ1-2; perhaps TRBD1 as D (6 bases). This CDR3 contains 15 residues. Trimming pared 0 bases from V and 4 bases from J, leaving 15 bases between. Per the germline V gene, CDR1 is DFQATT and CDR2 is SNEGSKA (reference sequence). CDR3 protein: CSARDWQGYGYGYTF. The CDR3 nucleotides are TGCAGTGCTAGAGATTGGCAGGGGTATGGCTATGGCTACACCTTC.

This clonotype has a handful of counts. This may stem from a read error, because a much larger clone lies one nucleotide away. The chain is built from TRBV11-3 and TRBJ2-1, with a tentative D call TRBD2 (7 bases). Germline CDR1 reads SGHNT; CDR2 reads YENEEA. The CDR3 is 17 residues long. The CDR3 protein is CASSLGGQRETYNVQLF. In nucleotides, the CDR3 is TGTGCCAGCAGCTTAGGGGGGCAGCGGGAAACCTACAATGTGCAGCTCTTC. Filled out from reference TRBV11-3 and TRBJ2-1, the complete variable domain reads EAGVVQSPRYKIIEKKQPVAFWCNPISGHNTLYWYLQNLGQGPELLIRYENEEAVDDSQLPKDRFSAERLKGVDSTLKIQPAELGDSAVYLCASSLGGQRETYNVQLFGPGTRLTVL.

This clonotype showed up just a few times. A much more abundant neighbour one base away suggests this may be a read error. The chain combines TRBV11-3 with TRBJ2-5; 10 positions agree with TRBD1. Unmatched junction bases numbered 5, after V lost 3 bases and J lost 1 base. The CDR3 is made up of 16 amino acids. Germline values: CDR1 SGHNT, CDR2 YENEEA. This chain's CDR3 is CASSLGTGALQETQYF. The CDR3 DNA sequence: TGTGCCAGCAGCTTGGGGACAGGGGCCCTCCAAGAGACCCAGTACTTC. The full variable domain, rest sourced from reference TRBV11-3 and TRBJ2-5, is EAGVVQSPRYKIIEKKQPVAFWCNPISGHNTLYWYLQNLGQGPELLIRYENEEAVDDSQLPKDRFSAERLKGVDSTLKIQPAELGDSAVYLCASSLGTGALQETQYFGPGTRLLVL.

Comments on this clonotype: A much more abundant neighbour one base away suggests this may be a read error. The chain links TRBV5-5 to TRBJ2-7; TRBD2 matches at 7 bases. With V trimmed by 3 bases and J by 4 bases, 7 bases remained unmatched. This CDR3 has 14 residues. CDR1 SGHKS and CDR2 YYEKEE come from the germline V gene (reference sequence). The CDR3: CASSWGGSEYEQYF. CDR3 nucleotide sequence: TGTGCCAGCAGCTGGGGGGGTAGCGAATACGAGCAGTACTTC.

This clonotype has a count of ten or more. The rearrangement joins TRBV9 to TRBJ2-1; D is unresolved. The CDR3 is 13 amino acids. CDR1 and CDR2 (germline): SGDLS, YYNGEE. V lost 4 bases to trimming and J lost 4 bases, with 9 bases between them. The CDR3 sequence is CASSPTVYNEQFF. The CDR3 nucleotides read TGTGCCAGCAGCCCAACAGTATACAATGAGCAGTTCTTC.

A remark on this clonotype: With a far larger clone one base away, a read error is the likely cause. J is TRBJ2-1 and V is TRBV11-2, with D tentatively TRBD2 (6 bases). This CDR3 is built from 16 residues. With 2 bases removed from V and 6 bases from J, the gap between germline ends came to 17 bases. Germline CDR1 and CDR2: SGHAT and FQNNGV. CDR3 nucleotides: TGTGCCAGCAGCTTAATTCTCCCTAGCGAGATCAATGAGCAGTTCTTC. Translated: CASSLILPSEINEQFF.

Worth noting for this clonotype: Given a much more abundant clone one base away, this may be a read error. The gene calls are TRBV20-1 and TRBJ2-7; 10 bases are a match to TRBD1. CDR1 and CDR2 from the germline V gene are DFQATT and SNEGSKA (reference sequence). The length of the CDR3 is 13 residues. The CDR3 here is CRARDRGSYEQYF. The CDR3 DNA follows: TGCAGAGCTAGGGACAGGGGTTCCTACGAGCAGTACTTC.

The sample holds many counts of this clonotype. V and J are TRBV12-3 or TRBV12-4 and TRBJ2-1; TRBD2 matches 14 bases. The CDR3 has 16 amino acids. J was trimmed by 6 bases and V by 5 bases; bases with no gene match: 6. The DNA of the CDR3 is TGTGCCAGCAGTCCGGGACTAGCGGGAGCGGGCAATGAGCAGTTCTTC. It translates to CASSPGLAGAGNEQFF.

The sample holds many counts of this clonotype. The J gene is TRBJ2-5, the V gene TRBV4-1; perhaps TRBD1 as D (6 bases). This CDR3 spans 14 amino acids. Germline lookup yields CDR1 MGHRA and CDR2 YSYEKL. The V gene lost 1 base and the J gene lost 9 bases, with 15 bases spanning the gap. The CDR3 DNA sequence: TGCGCCAGCAGCCAAGTACAGGGAGTAGGAGCCCAGTACTTC. Amino acids: CASSQVQGVGAQYF.

This clonotype appeared many times. The rearrangement joins TRBV7-2 to TRBJ2-3, with D perhaps matching TRBD1 or TRBD2 (6 bases each). Trimming pared 0 bases from V and 6 bases from J, leaving 16 bases between. The V gene's germline CDR1 is SGHTA and CDR2 FQGNSA. CDR3 size: 16 residues. The chain's CDR3 is CASSLAWGAGPDTQYF. CDR3 sequence (DNA): TGTGCCAGCAGCTTAGCGTGGGGGGCGGGACCGGATACGCAGTATTTT.

This clonotype appeared many times. The chain carries TRBV12-3 or TRBV12-4 and TRBJ2-7; 9 bases agree with TRBD1. The V segment lost 6 bases and the J segment 1 base; nucleotides outside the gene matches: 22. There are 20 residues in the CDR3. The CDR3 loop is CASRKSSGTGLPIRSYEQYF. The CDR3 region has the DNA TGTGCCAGCAGAAAAAGCTCCGGGACAGGGCTACCGATACGATCCTACGAGCAGTACTTC.

This clonotype occurred many times. This chain uses TRBV6-6 with TRBJ1-1, with a tentative D call TRBD1 (6 bases). Between the trimmed V and J ends, which lost 2 bases and 7 bases, there was a span of 17 bases. CDR1 is MNHNY and CDR2 is SVGAGI in the germline V gene (reference sequence). The CDR3 sequence is 15 residues long. CDR3 in DNA: TGTGCCAGCAGTTACCCACAGACAGGTAGTGGTGAAGCTTTCTTT. Residues: CASSYPQTGSGEAFF.

The gene calls are TRBV6-5 and TRBJ1-1; D ambiguous. V was cut by 0 bases and J by 1 base, with 9 bases left in between. Germline CDR1 reads MNHEY; CDR2 reads SVGAGI. The CDR3 length is 15 residues. DNA for the CDR3: TGTGCCAGCAGTTACTCGCCGGCTGCGAACACTGAAGCTTTCTTT. Residues: CASSYSPAANTEAFF.

The sample holds many counts of this clonotype. The V and J genes are TRBV28 and TRBJ2-7; perhaps TRBD1 as D (5 bases). The CDR3 spans 15 residues. With 5 bases removed from V and 0 bases from J, the gap between germline ends came to 14 bases. Germline V gives CDR1 MDHEN, CDR2 SYDVKM. The CDR3 nucleotides are TGTGCCAGCAGTCAACCGACAGAAAGCTCCTACGAGCAGTACTTC. Its protein is CASSQPTESSYEQYF.

A word on this clonotype: A clone one base away is much larger, so this may be a read error. V is TRBV5-5 and J is TRBJ1-1; D gene uncertain. This CDR3 is built from 13 residues. Germline lookup yields CDR1 SGHKS and CDR2 YYEKEE (reference sequence). V shed 0 bases and J shed 11 bases, with 14 bases lying between them. CDR3 region: CASSLDSARRAFF. The CDR3 bases are TGTGCCAGCAGCTTGGACTCTGCCCGGCGGGCTTTCTTT. The full variable domain, in which reference TRBV5-5 and TRBJ1-1 provide the parts outside the CDR3, is DAGVTQSPTHLIKTRGQQVTLRCSPISGHKSVSWYQQVLGQGPQFIFQYYEKEERGRGNFPDRFSARQFPNYSSELNVNALLLGDSALYLCASSLDSARRAFFGQGTRLTVV.

This clonotype was seen only a few times. This chain links TRBV19 with TRBJ1-5; D might be TRBD1 (5 bases). Germline-derived CDR1 and CDR2 are LNHDA and SQIVND (reference sequence). Trimming pared 5 bases from V and 2 bases from J, leaving 10 bases between. The CDR3 length is 14 residues. The CDR3 here is CASSQDTRNQPQHF. The CDR3 DNA reads as TGTGCCAGTAGTCAGGACACCCGCAATCAGCCCCAGCATTTT.

On this clonotype itself: A much larger clone differs by one base, so this may be a read error. This chain uses TRBV7-2 with TRBJ2-5; D might be TRBD1 (5 bases). The germline gives CDR1 SGHTA, CDR2 FQGNSA. CDR3 length: 13 residues. The ends were cut back, 0 bases at V and 13 bases at J, with 15 bases in the middle. CDR3 sequence: CASSLAWARGPYF. As DNA, the CDR3 is TGTGCCAGCAGCTTAGCGTGGGCTAGGGGCCCGTACTTC.

There are many counts of this clonotype. V usage is TRBV7-2 and J usage is TRBJ2-3; D assignment may be TRBD1 or TRBD2 (5 bases each). The CDR3 is made up of 15 amino acids. The V end lost 5 bases, the J end lost 0 bases, and 12 bases lay between the germline ends. The germline V gene has CDR1 SGHTA and CDR2 FQGNSA. CDR3 in DNA: TGTGCCAGCAGCCCCACGGGGCGGAGCACAGATACGCAGTATTTT. Its protein product is CASSPTGRSTDTQYF.

This clonotype occurred many times. The V call is TRBV24-1, the J call TRBJ2-3; the D gene is possibly TRBD2 (6 bases). The CDR3 spans 11 residues. The V gene's germline CDR1 is KGHDR and CDR2 SFDVKD. The CDR3 DNA reads as TGTGGGAGGGACCGCACAGATACGCAGTATTTT. Amino acid sequence: CGRDRTDTQYF.